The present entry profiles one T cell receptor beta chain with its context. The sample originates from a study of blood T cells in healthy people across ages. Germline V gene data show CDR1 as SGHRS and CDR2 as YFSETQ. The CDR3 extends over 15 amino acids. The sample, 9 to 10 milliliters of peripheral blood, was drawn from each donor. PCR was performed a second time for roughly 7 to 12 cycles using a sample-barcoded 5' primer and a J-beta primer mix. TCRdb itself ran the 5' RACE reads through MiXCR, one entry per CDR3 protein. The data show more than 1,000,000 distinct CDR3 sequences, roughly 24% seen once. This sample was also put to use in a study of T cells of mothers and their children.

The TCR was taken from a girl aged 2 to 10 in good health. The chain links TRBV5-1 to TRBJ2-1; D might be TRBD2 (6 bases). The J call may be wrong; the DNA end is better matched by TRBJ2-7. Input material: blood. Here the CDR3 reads CASSSRDGSSYEQYF. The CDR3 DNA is TGCGCCAGCAGCTCGCGGGACGGCAGCTCCTACGAGCAGTACTTC.